Below, one TCR beta chain is given with its context. Generated by immunoSEQ multiplex PCR, the TCRdb table keeps only in-frame clones and is missing some. Counted here are a few hundred thousand clones, 89% occurring once; the ten biggest clones make up around 3%. V gave up 5 bases and J gave up 5 bases, with 12 bases separating them. The CDR3 loop spans 14 amino acids. CDR1 and CDR2 (germline): SGHNT, YENEEA. This record belongs to a study of blood T cell repertoires in COVID-19. The V gene is TRBV11-3, the J gene TRBJ2-2; tentatively, D is TRBD2 (5 bases). The specimen was peripheral blood. The clonotype comes from a woman aged 25 to 39 with COVID-19, enrolled during active disease. CDR3 DNA sequence: TGTGCCAGCAGCCCATCACGGAGGACCGGGGAGCTGTTTTTT. This codes for CASSPSRRTGELFF.